These T cell receptor beta chains were read from a single sample in a study of beta chain features in type 1 diabetes. Repertoires were generated with immunoSEQ multiplex PCR, while TCRdb's copy carries only in-frame clones and drops some. The data hold over 350,000 clones, with less than 15% observed a single time. Sequencing input: naive CD4+ T cells from blood. The receptor set was obtained from a woman younger than 30 in good health. Both conserved end residues are part of each CDR3. D genes are given only for firm matches. For some rows the clone size is stated as once, few or many, or as a class when expanded; others skip it.

>NA|TRBV18|TRBJ2-7|few
TGTGCCAGCTCACCTGGAGCAGCAAGCTCCTACGAGCAGTACTTC
CASSPGAASSYEQYF
>NA|TRBV5-1|TRBJ2-7|few
TGCGCCAGCAGCTTGGAGAGGGCTACCTACGAGCAGTACTTC
CASSLERATYEQYF
>TRBD1|TRBV6-6|TRBJ2-2|NA
TGTGCCAGCAGTCCTCCGGGACAGCGGAACACCGGGGAGCTGTTTTTT
CASSPPGQRNTGELFF
>NA|TRBV5-1|TRBJ1-1|NA
TGCGCCAGCAGCCCGGGACACGTGAACACTGAAGCTTTCTTT
CASSPGHVNTEAFF
>NA|TRBV5-1|TRBJ1-1|NA
TGCGCCAGCAGCTTGAACATGAACACTGAAGCTTTCTTT
CASSLNMNTEAFF
>TRBD2|TRBV2|TRBJ2-7|NA
TGTGCCAGCAGTGATAGTAGCGGGAGGACTAATCAGTACTTC
CASSDSSGRTNQYF
>NA|TRBV5-4|TRBJ1-2|few
TGTGCCAGCAGCTTGGCGGGGAGAAAGGATGGCTACACCTTC
CASSLAGRKDGYTF
>NA|TRBV5-1|TRBJ2-1|NA
TGCGCCAGCAGCTTGGCCCTGGGTGAGGGGGTTATTTACAATGAGCAGTTCTTC
CASSLALGEGVIYNEQFF
>TRBD1|TRBV7-9|TRBJ2-7|NA
TGTGCCAGCAGCTTTACGGGACAGGGAGGCTACGAGCAGTACTTC
CASSFTGQGGYEQYF
>NA|TRBV28|TRBJ2-2|NA
TGTGCCAGCAGTTTAGCGCGTGCCGGGGAGCTGTTTTTT
CASSLARAGELFF
>NA|TRBV7-2|TRBJ2-3|few
TGTGCCAGCAGCTTACCAGGAGGGCCTACAGATACGCAGTATTTT
CASSLPGGPTDTQYF
>NA|TRBV7-9|TRBJ2-1|few
TGTGCCAGCAGCTTAGACGGTACCAATGAGCAGTTCTTC
CASSLDGTNEQFF
>NA|TRBV5-1|TRBJ2-5|few
TGCGCCAGCAGCTTGGGCGGGGCCCAAGAGACCCAGTACTTC
CASSLGGAQETQYF
>TRBD1|TRBV4-2|TRBJ1-1|few
TGTGCCAGCAGCCAAGGTGACAGGGGCAACACTGAAGCTTTCTTT
CASSQGDRGNTEAFF
>TRBD2|TRBV28|TRBJ2-5|few
TGTGCCAGCAGCCCTGCGGGTAGCGGGAGGGTTCAAGAGACCCAGTACTTC
CASSPAGSGRVQETQYF
>TRBD2|TRBV7-2|TRBJ2-3|few
TGTGCCAGCAGTTTCGGACTAGCGGGTAGCACAGATACGCAGTATTTT
CASSFGLAGSTDTQYF
>TRBD1|TRBV30|TRBJ1-5|NA
TGTGCCTGGAGTCCGGGACAGGGAAGCAATCAGCCCCAGCATTTT
CAWSPGQGSNQPQHF
>NA|TRBV7-9|TRBJ2-3|few
TGTGCCAGCAGCTTAGCAATTGCTGCAGGGACAGATACGCAGTATTTT
CASSLAIAAGTDTQYF
>TRBD2|TRBV27|TRBJ2-3|NA
TGTGCCAGCAGCCTCGGGACTAGCGGGAGGGCCTATACGCAGTATTTT
CASSLGTSGRAYTQYF
>TRBD2|TRBV29-1|TRBJ2-5|few
TGCAGCATCGGACTAGCGGGCGGCCAAGAGACCCAGTACTTC
CSIGLAGGQETQYF
>TRBD1|TRBV29-1|TRBJ2-7|NA
TGCAGCGTTGTGGGGGCGCCAGGACAGGGCTTCTCCTACGAGCAGTACTTC
CSVVGAPGQGFSYEQYF
>TRBD1|TRBV7-9|TRBJ1-4|few
TGTGCCAGCAGCAACCGGGACAGGGTTTCAAAACTGTTTTTT
CASSNRDRVSKLFF
>NA|TRBV29-1|TRBJ1-4|few
TGCAGCGTTCCCGGGGCAACTAATGAAAAACTGTTTTTT
CSVPGATNEKLFF
>TRBD2|TRBV30|TRBJ2-1|NA
TGTGCCTGGACAAGGGAGGGCAATGAGCAGTTCTTC
CAWTREGNEQFF
>NA|TRBV30|TRBJ2-5|NA
TGTGCCTGGAGGCGGGTTCAAGAGACCCAGTACTTC
CAWRRVQETQYF
>TRBD2|TRBV7-2|TRBJ2-3|few
TGTGCCAGCAGAAGCGGGGGGGGCACAGATACGCAGTATTTT
CASRSGGGTDTQYF
>TRBD1|TRBV28|TRBJ1-2|NA
TGTGCCAGCAGTTGGGACAGTTACTATGGCTACACCTTC
CASSWDSYYGYTF
>TRBD2|TRBV30|TRBJ2-3|few
TGTGCCTGGACCCCAGCGGGGACGCAGTATTTT
CAWTPAGTQYF
>NA|TRBV10-3|TRBJ2-4|NA
TGTGCCATCAGCCACGAGGGAGGGGGGGACATTCAGTACTTC
CAISHEGGGDIQYF
>TRBD1|TRBV28|TRBJ1-1|NA
TGTGCCAGCAGTCCGCCGGACAGGGCGGGCGCTGAAGCTTTCTTT
CASSPPDRAGAEAFF
>TRBD2|TRBV5-1|TRBJ2-5|few
TGCGCCAGCAGCTTGGAGATGCTAGCGGGAGTAGTGGCAGAGACCCAGTACTTC
CASSLEMLAGVVAETQYF
>NA|TRBV27|TRBJ2-3|few
TGTGCCAGCAGCCGAGACCCTCCCTGGGCAACAGATACGCAGTATTTT
CASSRDPPWATDTQYF
>TRBD2|TRBV7-7|TRBJ2-7|few
TGTGCCAGCAGCACGCGACTAGCGGGTTCTGGGGAGCAGTACTTC
CASSTRLAGSGEQYF
>TRBD2|TRBV30|TRBJ2-1|few
TGTGCCTGGAGTGGGTGGGGCAGCGGGAGCCCTAGTTGGTACAATGAGCAGTTCTTC
CAWSGWGSGSPSWYNEQFF
>NA|TRBV30|TRBJ1-5|few
TGTGCCTGGGGAAGCAGGGGAAGTCAGCCCCAGCATTTT
CAWGSRGSQPQHF
>NA|TRBV30|TRBJ2-5|few
TGTGCCTGGACGGGATCGTACTTC
CAWTGSYF
>TRBD1|TRBV30|TRBJ1-1|NA
TGTGCCTGGAAGATGCGGGACAGGGAAAGTACTGAAGCTTTCTTT
CAWKMRDRESTEAFF
>TRBD1|TRBV2|TRBJ1-2|NA
TGTGCCAGCAGGGGACAGGGATTGAACTATGGCTACACCTTC
CASRGQGLNYGYTF
>TRBD1|TRBV28|TRBJ2-7|NA
TGTGCCAGCAATGACAGGGACCACGAGCAGTACTTC
CASNDRDHEQYF
>NA|TRBV14|TRBJ2-3|few
TGTGCCAGCAGCGTCGGTCCTCTGGTGTATTTT
CASSVGPLVYF